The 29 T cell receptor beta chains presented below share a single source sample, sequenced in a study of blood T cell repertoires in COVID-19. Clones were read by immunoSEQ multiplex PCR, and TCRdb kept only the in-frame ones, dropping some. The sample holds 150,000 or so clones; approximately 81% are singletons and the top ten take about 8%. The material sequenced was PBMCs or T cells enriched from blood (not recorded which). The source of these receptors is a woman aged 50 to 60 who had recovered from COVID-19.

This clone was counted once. CDR3 DNA sequence: TGTGCCAGCAGCCCCGGGACAGAGTATGGCTACACCTTC. It yields the protein CASSPGTEYGYTF. This chain links TRBV5-5 with TRBJ1-2; 7 bases are a match to TRBD1. V dropped 4 bases and J dropped 5; count of bases not matched to a gene: 5. This CDR3 has 13 amino acids. Per germline, CDR1 SGHKS and CDR2 YYEKEE (reference sequence).

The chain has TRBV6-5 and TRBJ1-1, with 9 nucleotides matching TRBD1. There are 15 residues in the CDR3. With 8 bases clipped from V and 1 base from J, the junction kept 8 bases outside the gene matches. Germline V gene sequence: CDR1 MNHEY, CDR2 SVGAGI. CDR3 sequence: CASGPSDRGNTEAFF. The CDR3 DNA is TGTGCCAGCGGCCCCTCGGACAGGGGGAACACTGAAGCTTTCTTT.

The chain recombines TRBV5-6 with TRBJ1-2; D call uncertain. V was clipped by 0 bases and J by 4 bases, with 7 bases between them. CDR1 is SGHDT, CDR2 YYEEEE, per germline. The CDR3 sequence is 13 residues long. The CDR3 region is CASSLELFYGYTF. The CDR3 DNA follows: TGTGCCAGCAGCTTGGAGCTATTCTATGGCTACACCTTC. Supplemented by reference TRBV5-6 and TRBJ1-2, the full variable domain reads DAGVTQSPTHLIKTRGQQVTLRCSPKSGHDTVSWYQQALGQGPQFIFQYYEEEERQRGNFPDRFSGHQFPNYSSELNVNALLLGDSALYLCASSLELFYGYTFGSGTRLTVV.

The CDR3 sequence: CASSSTPETQYF. Here the CDR3 DNA reads TGTGCCAGCAGCTCCACACCCGAGACCCAGTACTTC. The chain joins TRBV3-1 (or the pseudogene TRBV3-2) to TRBJ2-5, with no clear D. From germline, CDR1 is LGHDT and CDR2 YNNKEL (reference sequence). The CDR3 is made up of 12 amino acids. Trimming removed 5 bases at V and 5 bases at J, with 9 bases between.

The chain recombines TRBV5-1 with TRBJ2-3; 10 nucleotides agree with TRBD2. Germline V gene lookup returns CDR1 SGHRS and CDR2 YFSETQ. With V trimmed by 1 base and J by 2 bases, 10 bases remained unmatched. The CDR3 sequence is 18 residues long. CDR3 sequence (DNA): TGCGCCAGCAGCTTGACGGCTAGCGGGGGCCCAGTCACAGATACGCAGTATTTT. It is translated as CASSLTASGGPVTDTQYF.

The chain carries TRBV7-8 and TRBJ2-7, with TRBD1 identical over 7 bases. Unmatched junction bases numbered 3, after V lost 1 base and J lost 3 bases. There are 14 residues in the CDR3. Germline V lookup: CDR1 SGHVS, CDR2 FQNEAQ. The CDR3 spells CASSLEGQRYEQYF. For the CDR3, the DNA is TGTGCCAGCAGCTTAGAGGGACAGCGCTACGAGCAGTACTTC.

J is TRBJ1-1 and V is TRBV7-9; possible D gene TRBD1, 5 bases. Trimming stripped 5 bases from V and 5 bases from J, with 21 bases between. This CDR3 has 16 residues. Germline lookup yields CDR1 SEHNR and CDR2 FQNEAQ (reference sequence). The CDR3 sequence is CASSPPLGGSWTEAFF. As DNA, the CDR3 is TGTGCCAGCAGCCCCCCCCTGGGGGGATCGTGGACTGAAGCTTTCTTT.

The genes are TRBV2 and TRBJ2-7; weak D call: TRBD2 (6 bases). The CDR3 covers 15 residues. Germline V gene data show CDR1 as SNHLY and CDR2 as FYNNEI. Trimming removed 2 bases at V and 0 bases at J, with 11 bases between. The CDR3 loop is CASSELASDSYEQYF. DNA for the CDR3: TGTGCCAGCAGTGAACTAGCGAGCGACTCCTACGAGCAGTACTTC.

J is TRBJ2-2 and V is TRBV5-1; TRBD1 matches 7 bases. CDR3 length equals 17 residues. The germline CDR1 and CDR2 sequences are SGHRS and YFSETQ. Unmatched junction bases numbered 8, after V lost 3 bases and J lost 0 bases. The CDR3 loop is CASSYGTARTNTGELFF. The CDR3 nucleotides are TGCGCCAGCAGCTACGGGACAGCCCGCACGAACACCGGGGAGCTGTTTTTT.

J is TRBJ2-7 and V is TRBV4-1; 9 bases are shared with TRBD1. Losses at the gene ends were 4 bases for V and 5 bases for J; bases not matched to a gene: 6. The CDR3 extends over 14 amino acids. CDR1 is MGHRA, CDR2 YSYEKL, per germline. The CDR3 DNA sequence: TGCGCCAGCAGCCCAACGACAGGGGGACACGAGCAGTACTTC. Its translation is CASSPTTGGHEQYF.

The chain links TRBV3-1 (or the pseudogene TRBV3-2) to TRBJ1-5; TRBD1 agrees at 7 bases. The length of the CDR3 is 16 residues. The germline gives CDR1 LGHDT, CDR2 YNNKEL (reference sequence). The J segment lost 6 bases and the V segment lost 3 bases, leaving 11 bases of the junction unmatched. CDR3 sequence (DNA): TGTGCCAGCAGCCACGGACAGGCGAGTTTGACTCAGCCCCAGCATTTT. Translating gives CASSHGQASLTQPQHF.

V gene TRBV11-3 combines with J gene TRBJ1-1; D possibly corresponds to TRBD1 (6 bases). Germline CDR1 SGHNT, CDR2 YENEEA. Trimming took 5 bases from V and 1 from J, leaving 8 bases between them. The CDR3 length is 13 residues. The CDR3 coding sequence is TGTGCCAGCAGCCGGGGACAGAACACTGAAGCTTTCTTT. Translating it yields CASSRGQNTEAFF.

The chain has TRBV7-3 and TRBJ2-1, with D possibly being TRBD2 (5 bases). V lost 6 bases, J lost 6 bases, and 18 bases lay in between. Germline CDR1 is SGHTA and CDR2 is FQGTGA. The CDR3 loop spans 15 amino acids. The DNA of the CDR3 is TGTGCCAGCAGGTCAAATAGGCAGGAGGTCAATGAGCAGTTCTTC. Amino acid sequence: CASRSNRQEVNEQFF.

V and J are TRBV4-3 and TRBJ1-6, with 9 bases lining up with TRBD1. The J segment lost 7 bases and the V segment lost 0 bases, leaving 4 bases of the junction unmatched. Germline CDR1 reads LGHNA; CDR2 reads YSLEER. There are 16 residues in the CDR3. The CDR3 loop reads CASSQDWGTGNSPLHF. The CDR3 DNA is TGCGCCAGCAGCCAAGATTGGGGGACAGGGAATTCACCCCTCCACTTT.

DNA for the CDR3: TGTGCCAGCAGCCAAGATCTGGGGGGCTATGGCTACACCTTC. It is translated as CASSQDLGGYGYTF. This sequence joins TRBV3-1 (or the pseudogene TRBV3-2) and TRBJ1-2; possibly TRBD1 for D (5 bases). This CDR3 spans 14 amino acids. The V and J ends lost 0 bases and 4 bases respectively, with 9 bases between them. Germline values: CDR1 LGHDT, CDR2 YNNKEL (reference sequence).

CDR3 sequence reads: CASLLLAGADTQYF. The CDR3 DNA reads as TGTGCCAGCCTTTTGCTAGCGGGAGCGGATACGCAGTATTTT. J is TRBJ2-3 and V is TRBV6-5; 10 bases match TRBD2. V trimming: 8 bases; J trimming: 6 bases; junction bases outside the gene matches: 8. Germline loops: CDR1 MNHEY, CDR2 SVGAGI. This CDR3 comprises 14 residues.

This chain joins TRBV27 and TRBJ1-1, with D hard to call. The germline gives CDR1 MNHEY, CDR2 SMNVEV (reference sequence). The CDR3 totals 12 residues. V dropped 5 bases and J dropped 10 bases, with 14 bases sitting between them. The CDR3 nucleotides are TGTGCCAGCAGTAATCGGATTGGAGCAGCTTTCTTT. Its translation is CASSNRIGAAFF.

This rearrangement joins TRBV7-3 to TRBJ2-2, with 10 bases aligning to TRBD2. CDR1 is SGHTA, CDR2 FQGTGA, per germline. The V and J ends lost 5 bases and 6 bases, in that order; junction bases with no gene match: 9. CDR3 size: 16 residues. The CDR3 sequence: CASSASGTSVAGELFF. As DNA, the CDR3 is TGTGCCAGCAGCGCCTCCGGGACTAGCGTCGCCGGGGAGCTGTTTTTT.

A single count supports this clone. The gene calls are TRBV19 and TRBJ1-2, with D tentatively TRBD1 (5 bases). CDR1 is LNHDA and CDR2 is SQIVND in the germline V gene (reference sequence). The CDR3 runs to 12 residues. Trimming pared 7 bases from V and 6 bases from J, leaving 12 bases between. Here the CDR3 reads CASTLGPDGYTF. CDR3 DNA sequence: TGTGCCAGTACCCTGGGGCCTGATGGCTACACCTTC.

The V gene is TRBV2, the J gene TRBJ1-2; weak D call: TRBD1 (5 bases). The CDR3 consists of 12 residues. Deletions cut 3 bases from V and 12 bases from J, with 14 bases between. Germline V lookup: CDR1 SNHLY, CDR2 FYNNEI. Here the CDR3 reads CASSEGGGGHTF. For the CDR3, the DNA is TGTGCCAGCAGTGAGGGTGGGGGAGGTCACACCTTC.

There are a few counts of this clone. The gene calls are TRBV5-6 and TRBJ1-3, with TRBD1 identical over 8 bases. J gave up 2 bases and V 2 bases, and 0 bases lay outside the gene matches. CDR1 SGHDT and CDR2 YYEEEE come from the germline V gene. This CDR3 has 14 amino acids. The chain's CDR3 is CASSLQGAGNTIYF. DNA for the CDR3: TGTGCCAGCAGCTTACAGGGGGCTGGAAACACCATATATTTT. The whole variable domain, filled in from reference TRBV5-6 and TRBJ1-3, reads DAGVTQSPTHLIKTRGQQVTLRCSPKSGHDTVSWYQQALGQGPQFIFQYYEEEERQRGNFPDRFSGHQFPNYSSELNVNALLLGDSALYLCASSLQGAGNTIYFGEGSWLTVV.

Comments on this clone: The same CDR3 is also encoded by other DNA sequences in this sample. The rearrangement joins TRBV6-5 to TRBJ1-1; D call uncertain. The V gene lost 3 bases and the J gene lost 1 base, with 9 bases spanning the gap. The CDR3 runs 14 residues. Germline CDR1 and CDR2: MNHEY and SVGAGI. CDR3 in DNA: TGTGCCAGCAGTTATTCGGTTCGGAACACTGAAGCTTTCTTT. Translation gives CASSYSVRNTEAFF.

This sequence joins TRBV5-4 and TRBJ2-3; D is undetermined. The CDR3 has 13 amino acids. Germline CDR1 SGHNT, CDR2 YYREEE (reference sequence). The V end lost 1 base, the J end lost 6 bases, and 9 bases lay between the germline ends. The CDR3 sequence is CASSLLETDTQYF. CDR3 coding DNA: TGTGCCAGCAGCTTGCTGGAGACGGATACGCAGTATTTT.

CDR3 residues: CATGTADTDTQYF. The CDR3, as DNA: TGTGCCACCGGGACAGCAGACACAGATACGCAGTATTTT. This chain connects TRBV24-1 to TRBJ2-3; 7 bases align to TRBD1. Trimming at V came to 9 bases and at J to 2 bases, leaving 4 bases not matched to a gene. Per the germline V gene, CDR1 is KGHDR and CDR2 is SFDVKD. This CDR3 is 13 amino acids long.

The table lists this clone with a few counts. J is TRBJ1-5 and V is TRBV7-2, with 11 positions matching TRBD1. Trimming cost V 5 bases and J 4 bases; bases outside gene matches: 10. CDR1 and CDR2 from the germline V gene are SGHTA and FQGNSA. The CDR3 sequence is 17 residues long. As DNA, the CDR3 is TGTGCCAGCAGCCGCCGACCCGGGACAGGGGGGAATCAGCCCCAGCATTTT. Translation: CASSRRPGTGGNQPQHF.

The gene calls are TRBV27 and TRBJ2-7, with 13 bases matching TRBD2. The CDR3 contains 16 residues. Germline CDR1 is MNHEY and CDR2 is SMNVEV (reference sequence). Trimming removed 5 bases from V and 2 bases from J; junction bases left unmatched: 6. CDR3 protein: CASSVMTSGGTYEQYF. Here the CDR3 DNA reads TGTGCCAGCAGTGTAATGACTAGCGGGGGGACCTACGAGCAGTACTTC.

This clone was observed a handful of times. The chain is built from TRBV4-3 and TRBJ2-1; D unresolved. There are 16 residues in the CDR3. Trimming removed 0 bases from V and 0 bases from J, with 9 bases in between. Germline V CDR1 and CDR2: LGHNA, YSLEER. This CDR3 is CASSQDIGGSYNEQFF. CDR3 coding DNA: TGCGCCAGCAGCCAAGATATCGGCGGCTCCTACAATGAGCAGTTCTTC.

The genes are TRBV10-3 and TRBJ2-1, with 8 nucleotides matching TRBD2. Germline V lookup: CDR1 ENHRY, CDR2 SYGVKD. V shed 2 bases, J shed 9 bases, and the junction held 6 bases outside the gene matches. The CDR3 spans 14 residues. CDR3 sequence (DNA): TGTGCCATCAGTGAGGACGGGAGGGCCACTGAGCAGTTCTTC. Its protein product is CAISEDGRATEQFF.

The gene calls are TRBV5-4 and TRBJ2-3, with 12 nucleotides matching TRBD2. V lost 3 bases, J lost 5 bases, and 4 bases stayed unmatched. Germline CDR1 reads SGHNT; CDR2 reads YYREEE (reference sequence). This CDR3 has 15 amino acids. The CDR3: CASSSILAGGDTQYF. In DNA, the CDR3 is TGTGCCAGCAGCTCCATACTAGCGGGGGGAGATACGCAGTATTTT.